This T cell receptor beta chain was sequenced during a study of cytomegalovirus exposure and HLA in healthy donors. Study context: The same platform used for the approximately 700 first-cohort repertoires was also used for the 100 to 150 validation repertoires, as a later analysis reported.

Sequenced by immunoSEQ multiplex PCR; TCRdb stores in-frame clones only, minus some. The profile shows some 230,000 clones, about 90% of them singletons. Separate from the approximately 720-subject first cohort, the 120-subject validation cohort was the one that the donors belonged to. Germline V gives CDR1 MNHNS, CDR2 SASEGT. V was clipped by 1 base and J by 5 bases; unmatched bases: 4. The CDR3 is 15 amino acids. This clonotype was sampled from a woman younger than 35 in good health and CMV-seronegative. The sequencing sample was made of PBMCs. The genes are TRBV6-1 and TRBJ2-1, with 8 bases aligning to TRBD1. CDR3 nucleotide sequence: TGTGCCAGCAGTGAAGGACAGGGGTACCACAATGAGCAGTTCTTC. Its translation is CASSEGQGYHNEQFF.